Presented here are 20 T cell receptor beta chains from one specimen sequenced in a study of tissue T cells after allogeneic stem cell transplantation. The table came from immunoSEQ multiplex PCR; TCRdb's copy has only in-frame clones and leaves some out. The sample comprises about 40,000 clones, just under 95% of which are singletons, and about 4% rests with the top ten. This specimen consisted of blood, obtained before transplantation. The receptors stem from a woman between 40 and 69 years old who later had graft-versus-host disease after an allogeneic stem cell transplant.

The chain links TRBV10-1 to TRBJ2-1, with 9 bases fitting TRBD2. With 5 bases clipped from V and 6 bases from J, the junction kept 11 bases outside the gene matches. This CDR3 comprises 16 residues. Germline CDR1 is WNHNN and CDR2 is SYGVQD (reference sequence). CDR3 amino acids: CASSRFAGGFGNEQFF. The CDR3 nucleotides are TGCGCCAGCAGTCGCTTTGCGGGAGGGTTCGGCAATGAGCAGTTCTTC.

The chain recombines TRBV24-1 with TRBJ2-3; D tentatively fits TRBD1 or TRBD2 (7 bases each). Trimming cost V 5 bases and J 3 bases, with 20 bases left between them. CDR1 and CDR2 from the germline V gene are KGHDR and SFDVKD. CDR3 size: 17 residues. DNA of the CDR3: TGTGCCACCAGTGGCAACGCTGGGCAGGGGGGGACAGATACGCAGTATTTT. Translating gives CATSGNAGQGGTDTQYF.

The V gene is TRBV19, the J gene TRBJ1-5; TRBD1 aligns across 9 bases. Germline assignment: CDR1 LNHDA and CDR2 SQIVND (reference sequence). This CDR3 has 15 amino acids. V was clipped by 7 bases and J by 4 bases; unmatched bases: 8. The CDR3 coding sequence is TGTGCCAGTACGACAGGGGGTCGGGTTAATCAGCCCCAGCATTTT. Its protein product is CASTTGGRVNQPQHF.

This clone has only one observation. This CDR3 reads CASSYRTAQETQYF. CDR3 coding DNA: TGTGCCAGCAGTTACAGGACAGCCCAAGAGACCCAGTACTTC. This rearrangement joins TRBV6-5 to TRBJ2-5, with D maybe TRBD1 (6 bases). The CDR3 is 14 residues long. V lost 2 bases and J lost 1, with 8 bases in between. CDR1 MNHEY and CDR2 SVGAGI come from the germline V gene.

This clone has only one observation. This rearrangement joins TRBV9 to TRBJ2-1; 13 positions agree with TRBD2. The V and J ends lost 0 bases and 15 bases, in that order; junction bases with no gene match: 12. The CDR3 is 16 residues long. Germline V CDR1 and CDR2: SGDLS, YYNGEE. In DNA, the CDR3 is TGTGCCAGCAGCGTAGTTGACACTAGCGGGAGGGCCAGGCTGTTCTTC. The encoded protein is CASSVVDTSGRARLFF.

The table lists this clone with a count of one. This chain uses TRBV11-2 with TRBJ2-3, with D uncertain. CDR3 length: 13 amino acids. The ends were cut back, 7 bases at V and 3 bases at J, with 11 bases in the middle. Germline V gives CDR1 SGHAT, CDR2 FQNNGV. In DNA form, the CDR3 reads TGTGCCAGCATCGCTGACTTGACAGATACGCAGTATTTT. This sequence encodes CASIADLTDTQYF. Supplemented by reference TRBV11-2 and TRBJ2-3, the full variable domain reads EAGVAQSPRYKIIEKRQSVAFWCNPISGHATLYWYQQILGQGPKLLIQFQNNGVVDDSQLPKDRFSAERLKGVDSTLKIQPAKLEDSAVYLCASIADLTDTQYFGPGTRLTVL.

This chain connects TRBV18 to TRBJ1-1; TRBD1 is a possible D gene (5 bases). Germline V lookup: CDR1 KGHSH, CDR2 LQKENI. The V end was cut by 1 base, the J end by 0 bases, with 9 bases between. The CDR3 covers 15 residues. DNA for the CDR3: TGTGCCAGCTCACCACTGGAGGGGATGAACACTGAAGCTTTCTTT. Translated: CASSPLEGMNTEAFF.

The chain combines TRBV18 with TRBJ2-7; 11 nucleotides line up with TRBD2. The ends lost 3 bases at V and 1 base at J; junction bases unmatched: 2. This CDR3 region has 15 residues. Germline V gene sequence: CDR1 KGHSH, CDR2 LQKENI. The CDR3 nucleotides read TGTGCCAGCTCACCGGGACTAGCGGCTTCCTACGAGCAGTACTTC. Amino acid sequence: CASSPGLAASYEQYF. Together with reference TRBV18 and TRBJ2-7, the CDR3 gives the full variable domain: NAGVMQNPRHLVRRRGQEARLRCSPMKGHSHVYWYRQLPEEGLKFMVYLQKENIIDESGMPKERFSAEFPKEGPSILRIQQVVRGDSAAYFCASSPGLAASYEQYFGPGTRLTVT.

This clone was found once. The CDR3, as DNA: TGTGCCAGCAGCGTAGGGGAGCACTACGAGCAGTACTTC. Protein sequence: CASSVGEHYEQYF. This chain uses TRBV9 with TRBJ2-7, with D possibly TRBD2 on 5 matching bases. The V gene's germline CDR1 is SGDLS and CDR2 YYNGEE. Deletions cut 0 bases from V and 3 bases from J, with 7 bases between. This CDR3 has 13 residues.

This chain connects TRBV4-1 to TRBJ2-1; TRBD1 is a possible D gene (6 bases). CDR3 length equals 15 residues. The germline gives CDR1 MGHRA, CDR2 YSYEKL. Trimming left V 4 bases short and J 9 bases short, with 19 bases between. Here the CDR3 DNA reads TGCGCCAGCAGCCTTCCTGGACAGAATCAACGTGAGCAGTTCTTC. Translation gives CASSLPGQNQREQFF.

Of note for this clone: The sample holds other DNA sequences that translate to the same CDR3. The rearrangement uses TRBV5-4 and TRBJ2-2; the D is unclear. Germline assignment: CDR1 SGHNT and CDR2 YYREEE (reference sequence). The length of the CDR3 is 12 residues. Trimming took off 0 bases at V and 8 bases at J, with 5 bases between the two ends. CDR3 region: CASSLGRGELFF. CDR3 nucleotide sequence: TGTGCCAGCAGCTTGGGGAGAGGGGAGCTGTTTTTT.

This clone was seen a single time. The rearrangement uses TRBV18 and TRBJ1-5; D is ambiguous. Per germline, CDR1 KGHSH and CDR2 LQKENI. V was trimmed by 3 bases and J by 6 bases, leaving 9 bases between them. The CDR3 spans 13 residues. Here the CDR3 reads CASSPPGSQPQHF. The CDR3 region has the DNA TGTGCCAGCTCACCGCCCGGAAGTCAGCCCCAGCATTTT.

The rearrangement links TRBV28 to TRBJ2-7; perhaps TRBD1 as D (5 bases). In germline, CDR1 is MDHEN, CDR2 SYDVKM. This CDR3 contains 15 residues. Trimming stripped 3 bases from V and 4 bases from J, with 16 bases between. The CDR3 loop is CASSFVGARTYEQYF. In nucleotides, the CDR3 is TGTGCCAGCAGTTTTGTAGGGGCTAGAACGTACGAGCAGTACTTC. Filled out from reference TRBV28 and TRBJ2-7, the complete variable domain reads DVKVTQSSRYLVKRTGEKVFLECVQDMDHENMFWYRQDPGLGLRLIYFSYDVKMKEKGDIPEGYSVSREKKERFSLILESASTNQTSMYLCASSFVGARTYEQYFGPGTRLTVT.

This clone was seen a few times. This sequence joins TRBV20-1 and TRBJ2-1; 11 positions agree with TRBD1. CDR3 size: 16 residues. CDR1 and CDR2 from the germline V gene are DFQATT and SNEGSKA (reference sequence). With V trimmed by 3 bases and J by 6 bases, 10 bases remained unmatched. The CDR3 region is CSASVIGQGARNEQFF. Here the CDR3 DNA reads TGCAGTGCTAGTGTCATCGGACAGGGGGCGCGCAATGAGCAGTTCTTC.

This chain connects TRBV12-3 or TRBV12-4 to TRBJ2-7, with D hard to call. V was clipped by 3 bases and J by 0 bases, with 6 bases between them. This CDR3 spans 13 amino acids. CDR3: CASSFGDSYEQYF. The CDR3 region has the DNA TGTGCCAGCAGTTTTGGGGACTCCTACGAGCAGTACTTC.

The chain combines TRBV7-8 with TRBJ2-7; 8 positions agree with TRBD2. Trimming removed 1 base from V and 3 bases from J; junction bases left unmatched: 5. This CDR3 is 15 amino acids long. CDR1 SGHVS and CDR2 FQNEAQ come from the germline V gene. The CDR3 coding sequence is TGTGCCAGCAGCTTAGTCGGTAGCGGGGTCTACGAGCAGTACTTC. Translated: CASSLVGSGVYEQYF.

V gene TRBV4-1 combines with J gene TRBJ2-6; D uncertain. The CDR3 is 17 amino acids. Looked up from germline, CDR1 is MGHRA and CDR2 is YSYEKL. Trimming pared 3 bases from V and 0 bases from J, leaving 12 bases between. CDR3: CASSQIARTSGANVLTF. Written as DNA, the CDR3 is TGCGCCAGCAGCCAGATCGCGAGAACCTCTGGGGCCAACGTCCTGACTTTC.

CDR3 loop: CASSYPGQGFQPQHF. The DNA of the CDR3 is TGTGCCAGCAGTTACCCCGGACAGGGGTTTCAGCCCCAGCATTTT. The chain uses TRBV6-2 or TRBV6-3 and TRBJ1-5; 9 bases line up with TRBD1. Losses at the gene ends were 2 bases for V and 6 bases for J; bases not matched to a gene: 5. The CDR3 totals 15 residues. Germline CDR1 MNHEY, CDR2 SVGEGT.

The chain is built from TRBV19 and TRBJ1-4, with a tentative D call TRBD1 (5 bases). Trimming stripped 1 base from V and 0 bases from J, with 15 bases between. The germline CDR1 and CDR2 sequences are LNHDA and SQIVND (reference sequence). The CDR3 length is 18 residues. DNA for the CDR3: TGTGCCAGTAGTATAGCGACAGCCCGAGTTGCAACTAATGAAAAACTGTTTTTT. Translating it yields CASSIATARVATNEKLFF.

The chain uses TRBV6-2 or TRBV6-3 and TRBJ1-2; 9 nucleotides line up with TRBD1. The junction had 2 bases not matched to a gene; V was cut back by 5 bases and J by 4 bases. This CDR3 contains 13 residues. Germline CDR1 is MNHEY and CDR2 is SVGEGT. The DNA of the CDR3 is TGTGCCAGCAGTCCGACAGGGGGCTATGGCTACACCTTC. Amino acids: CASSPTGGYGYTF.